A selection of T cell receptor beta chains follows, all from one sample in a study of cytomegalovirus exposure and HLA in healthy donors. Some clones are missing from TCRdb's copy, which holds only in-frame ones; the method was immunoSEQ multiplex PCR. The data show about 160,000 clones, 77% seen once. The specimen sequenced was PBMCs. These receptors all come from a woman in her twenties or thirties in good health and CMV-seronegative. Both conserved end residues are part of each CDR3.

v_gene: TRBV7-3
CDR3aa: CASSLSGSGDSYNEQFF

v_gene: TRBV7-9
CDR3aa: CASSLQREAFF

v_gene: TRBV2
CDR3aa: CASSDVGYRGSSGNTIYF

v_gene: TRBV6-5
CDR3aa: CASSYSQLGNTEAFF

v_gene: TRBV15
CDR3aa: CATSRGLGGTYNEQFF

v_gene: TRBV4-2
CDR3aa: CASSQDKGSYEQYF

v_gene: TRBV18
CDR3aa: CASSPPNGPQGNTIYF

v_gene: TRBV15
CDR3aa: CATSRAGGVSYEQYF

v_gene: TRBV18
CDR3aa: CASSPPRGGAADTQYF

v_gene: TRBV2
CDR3aa: CASSQGDSEHRGAVF

v_gene: TRBV4-2
CDR3aa: CASSQDWGDNQPQHF

v_gene: TRBV5-1
CDR3aa: CASSLEARLVGETQYF

v_gene: TRBV7-9
CDR3aa: CASSLGGPNEKLFF

v_gene: TRBV5-6
CDR3aa: CASSLEQLGNTIYF

v_gene: TRBV28
CDR3aa: CASSLAGGRLFNTDTQYF

v_gene: TRBV5-7
CDR3aa: CASGGETEHQETQYF

v_gene: TRBV28
CDR3aa: CASSTVNTGELFF

v_gene: TRBV9
CDR3aa: CASSPLVSSGNTIYF

v_gene: TRBV7-2
CDR3aa: CASSFGTYYEQYF

v_gene: TRBV2
CDR3aa: CASSDWGAYNSPLHF

v_gene: TRBV28
CDR3aa: CASRKAGGPRGLSGF

v_gene: TRBV5-1
CDR3aa: CASSSFRLAGGQDPPYNEQFF

v_gene: TRBV4-1
CDR3aa: CASSRALGTVFHEQFF

v_gene: TRBV27
CDR3aa: CASSFTPRGSNTEAFF

v_gene: TRBV10-3
CDR3aa: CAITRTRQETQYF

v_gene: TRBV2
CDR3aa: CASSGQGGTGELFF

v_gene: TRBV11-1
CDR3aa: CASSSTSGSTGELFF

v_gene: TRBV27
CDR3aa: CASTSLLAAGELFF

v_gene: TRBV18
CDR3aa: CASSALAGVYEQFF

v_gene: TRBV30
CDR3aa: CAWRNGRGGPEAFF

v_gene: TRBV19
CDR3aa: CASTRAGALGANVLTF